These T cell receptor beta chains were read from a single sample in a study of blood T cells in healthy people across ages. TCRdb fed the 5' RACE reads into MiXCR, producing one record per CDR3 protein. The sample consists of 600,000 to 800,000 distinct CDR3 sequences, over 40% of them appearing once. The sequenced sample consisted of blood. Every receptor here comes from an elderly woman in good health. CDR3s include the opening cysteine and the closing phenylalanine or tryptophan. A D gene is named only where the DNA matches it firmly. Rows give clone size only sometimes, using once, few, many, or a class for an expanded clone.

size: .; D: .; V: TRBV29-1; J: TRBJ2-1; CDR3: CSGELAGPSYNEQFF; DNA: TGCAGCGGTGAGCTGGCGGGACCCTCCTACAATGAGCAGTTCTTC
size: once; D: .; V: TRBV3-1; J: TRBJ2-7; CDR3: CASSHPDREQYF; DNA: TGTGCCAGCAGCCACCCTGATCGGGAGCAGTACTTC
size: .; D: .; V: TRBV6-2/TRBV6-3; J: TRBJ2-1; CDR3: CASSYSAASNEQFF; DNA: TGTGCCAGCAGTTACTCGGCGGCTAGCAATGAGCAGTTCTTC
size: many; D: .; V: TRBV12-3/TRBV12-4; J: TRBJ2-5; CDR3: CASTLPTGREETQYF; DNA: TGTGCCAGCACCCTCCCCACAGGACGGGAAGAGACCCAGTACTTC
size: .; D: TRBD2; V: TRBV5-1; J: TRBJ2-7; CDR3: CASSLGASGVYEQYF; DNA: TGCGCCAGCAGCTTGGGTGCTAGCGGGGTCTACGAGCAGTACTTC
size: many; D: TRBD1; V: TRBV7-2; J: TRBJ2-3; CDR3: CASSGQGTSTDTQYF; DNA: TGTGCCAGCAGCGGACAGGGTACTAGCACAGATACGCAGTATTTT
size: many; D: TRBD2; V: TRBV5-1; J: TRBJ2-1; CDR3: CASSQLAGVDNEQFF; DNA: TGCGCCAGCAGCCAACTAGCGGGGGTGGACAATGAGCAGTTCTTC
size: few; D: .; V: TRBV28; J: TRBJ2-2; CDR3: CASRLRTGELFF; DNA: TGTGCCAGCAGACTTCGCACCGGGGAGCTGTTTTTT
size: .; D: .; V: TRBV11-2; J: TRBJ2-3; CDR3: CASTAVGLPVDTQYF; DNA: TGTGCCAGCACCGCGGTAGGCCTCCCGGTGGATACGCAGTATTTT
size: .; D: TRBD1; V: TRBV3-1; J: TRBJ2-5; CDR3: CASSQVGTVQETQYF; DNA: TGTGCCAGCAGCCAAGTGGGGACAGTCCAAGAGACCCAGTACTTC
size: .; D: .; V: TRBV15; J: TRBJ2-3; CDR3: CATSRERAGYTDTQYF; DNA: TGTGCCACCAGCAGAGAGCGAGCGGGCTACACAGATACGCAGTATTTT
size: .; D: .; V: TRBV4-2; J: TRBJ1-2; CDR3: CASSPSGTLNPRYYGYTF; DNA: TGTGCCAGCAGCCCTTCCGGGACGCTGAATCCGCGGTACTATGGCTACACCTTC
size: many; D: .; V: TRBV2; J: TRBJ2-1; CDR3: CASSRSSAEPFF; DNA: TGTGCCAGCAGCAGGAGCAGCGCGGAACCGTTCTTC
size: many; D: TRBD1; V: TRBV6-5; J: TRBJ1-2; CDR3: CASSYVGQGTAPRYGYTF; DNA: TGTGCCAGCAGTTACGTGGGACAGGGCACAGCCCCCCGCTATGGCTACACCTTC
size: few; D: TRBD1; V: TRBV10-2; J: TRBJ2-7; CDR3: CATWGRGQVTYEQYF; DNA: TGCGCCACCTGGGGGAGAGGACAGGTAACCTACGAGCAGTACTTC
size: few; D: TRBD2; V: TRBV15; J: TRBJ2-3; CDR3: CATSFLPSGDTDTQYF; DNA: TGTGCCACCAGCTTCCTTCCTAGCGGGGATACAGATACGCAGTATTTT
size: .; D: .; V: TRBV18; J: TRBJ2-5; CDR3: CASPRSVEETQYF; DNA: TGTGCCAGCCCACGATCGGTAGAAGAGACCCAGTACTTC
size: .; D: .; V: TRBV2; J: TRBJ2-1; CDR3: CASSEVGQAQGQFF; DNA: TGTGCCAGCAGTGAAGTTGGGCAGGCTCAGGGGCAGTTCTTC
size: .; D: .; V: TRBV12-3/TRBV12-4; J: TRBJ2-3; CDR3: CASSFWSSVNADTQYF; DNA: TGTGCCAGCAGTTTCTGGTCTAGCGTGAACGCAGATACGCAGTATTTT
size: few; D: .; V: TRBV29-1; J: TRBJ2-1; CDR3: CSAPHSGYNEQFF; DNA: TGCAGCGCCCCCCATTCGGGCTACAATGAGCAGTTCTTC
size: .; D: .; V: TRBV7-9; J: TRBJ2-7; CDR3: CASSSSWRGRDYEQYF; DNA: TGTGCCAGCAGCTCCTCATGGAGGGGGCGCGACTACGAGCAGTACTTC
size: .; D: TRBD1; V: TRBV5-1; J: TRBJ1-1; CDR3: CASSVGQTNTEAFF; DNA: TGCGCCAGCAGCGTGGGACAGACGAACACTGAAGCTTTCTTT
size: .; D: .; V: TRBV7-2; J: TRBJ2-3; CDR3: CASNRDSSTDTQYF; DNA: TGTGCCAGCAACCGGGACTCAAGCACAGATACGCAGTATTTT
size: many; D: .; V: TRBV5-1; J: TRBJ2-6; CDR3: CASKDASGANVLTF; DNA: TGCGCCAGCAAAGACGCCTCTGGGGCCAACGTCCTGACTTTC
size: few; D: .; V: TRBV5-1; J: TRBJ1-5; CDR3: CASSPDSSNQPQHF; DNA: TGCGCCAGCAGCCCCGACAGCAGCAATCAGCCCCAGCATTTT
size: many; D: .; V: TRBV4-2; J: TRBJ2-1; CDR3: CASSQDEIRPGSYNEQFF; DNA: TGTGCCAGCAGCCAAGATGAAATCCGGCCGGGGTCCTACAATGAGCAGTTCTTC
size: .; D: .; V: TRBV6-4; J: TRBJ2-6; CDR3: CASSVRTGTGANVLTF; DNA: TGTGCCAGCAGTGTGCGAACAGGCACCGGGGCCAACGTCCTGACTTTC
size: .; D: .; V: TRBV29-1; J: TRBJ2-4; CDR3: CSVWGQDRTLAKNIQYF; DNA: TGCAGCGTGTGGGGACAAGACAGGACTCTAGCCAAAAACATTCAGTACTTC
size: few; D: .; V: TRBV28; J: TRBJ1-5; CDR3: CASRSTGYSNQPQHF; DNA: TGTGCCAGCAGATCGACGGGATATAGCAATCAGCCCCAGCATTTT
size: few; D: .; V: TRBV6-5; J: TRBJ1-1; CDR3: CASSYDWRENTEAFF; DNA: TGTGCCAGCAGTTACGATTGGAGGGAGAACACTGAAGCTTTCTTT
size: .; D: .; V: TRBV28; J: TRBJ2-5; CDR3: CASRTATGTQYF; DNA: TGTGCCAGCCGAACTGCGACCGGGACCCAGTACTTC
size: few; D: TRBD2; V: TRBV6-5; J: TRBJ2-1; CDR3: CASSYSRTSGIVSSYNEQFF; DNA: TGTGCCAGCAGTTACTCAAGGACTAGCGGGATTGTTTCGTCCTACAATGAGCAGTTCTTC
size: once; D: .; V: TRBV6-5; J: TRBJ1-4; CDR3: CASSSGRWLKLFF; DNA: TGTGCCAGCAGCTCGGGACGGTGGTTAAAACTGTTTTTC
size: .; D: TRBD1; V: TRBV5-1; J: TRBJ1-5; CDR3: CASSSGTGIFQPQHF; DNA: TGCGCCAGCAGCTCCGGGACAGGGATCTTTCAGCCCCAGCATTTT
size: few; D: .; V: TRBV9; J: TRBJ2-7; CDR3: CASSVGDGSSYEQYF; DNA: TGTGCCAGCAGCGTAGGGGACGGAAGCTCCTACGAGCAGTACTTC
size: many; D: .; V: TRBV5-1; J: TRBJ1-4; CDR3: CASIITGPLGGKLFF; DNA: TGCGCCAGCATTATCACAGGCCCCCTCGGCGGAAAACTGTTTTTT
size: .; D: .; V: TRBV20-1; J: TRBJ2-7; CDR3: CSAPHGGPSYEQYF; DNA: TGCAGTGCCCCCCACGGGGGTCCATCCTACGAGCAGTACTTC
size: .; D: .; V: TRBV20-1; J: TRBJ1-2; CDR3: CSARDGGGGEAYGYTF; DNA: TGCAGTGCTAGAGATGGTGGGGGGGGCGAAGCCTATGGCTACACCTTC
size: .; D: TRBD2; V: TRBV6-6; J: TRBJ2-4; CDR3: CASSPLAGGPSKNIQYF; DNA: TGTGCCAGCAGTCCACTAGCGGGGGGGCCTTCCAAAAACATTCAGTACTTC
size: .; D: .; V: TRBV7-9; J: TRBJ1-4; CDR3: CASSLSRDTNEKLFF; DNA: TGTGCCAGCAGCTTATCTAGGGATACTAATGAAAAACTGTTTTTT
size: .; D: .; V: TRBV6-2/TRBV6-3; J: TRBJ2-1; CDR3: CASSYFQGRDQGRSGSYNEQFF; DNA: TGTGCCAGCAGTTACTTCCAGGGGCGGGATCAAGGCCGTTCCGGTTCCTACAATGAGCAGTTCTTC
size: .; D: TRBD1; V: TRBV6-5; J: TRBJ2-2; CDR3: CASRQTGVWTGELFF; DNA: TGTGCCAGCAGGCAGACAGGGGTTTGGACCGGGGAGCTGTTTTTT
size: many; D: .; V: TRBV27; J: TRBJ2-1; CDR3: CASGRGRFF; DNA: TGTGCCAGCGGTCGGGGGAGGTTCTTC
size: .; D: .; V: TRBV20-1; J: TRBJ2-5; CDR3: CSARRGGQETQYF; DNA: TGCAGTGCCCGACGGGGAGGCCAAGAGACCCAGTACTTC
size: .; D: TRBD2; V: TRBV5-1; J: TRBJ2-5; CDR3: CASSETSGVRNEQYF; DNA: TGCGCCAGCAGTGAAACTAGCGGGGTTCGCAATGAGCAGTACTTC
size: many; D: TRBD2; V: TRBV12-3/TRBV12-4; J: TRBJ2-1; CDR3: CASSSTSGRVTYNEQFF; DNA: TGTGCCAGCAGCTCGACTAGCGGGAGGGTCACCTACAATGAGCAGTTCTTC
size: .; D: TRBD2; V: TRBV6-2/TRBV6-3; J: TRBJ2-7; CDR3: CTSSASGRGYEQYF; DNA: TGTACCAGCAGTGCTAGCGGGAGGGGCTACGAGCAGTACTTC
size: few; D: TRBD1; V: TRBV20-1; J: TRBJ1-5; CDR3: CSASRNHPTGNQPQHF; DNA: TGCAGTGCCAGTAGAAACCACCCGACAGGGAATCAGCCCCAGCATTTT
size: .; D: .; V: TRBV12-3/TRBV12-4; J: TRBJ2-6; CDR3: CASSRAGSGWANVLTF; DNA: TGTGCCAGCAGCCGCGCCGGCTCTGGGTGGGCCAACGTCCTGACTTTC
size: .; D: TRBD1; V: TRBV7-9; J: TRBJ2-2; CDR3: CALYRGLNTGELFF; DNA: TGTGCCTTATACAGGGGGCTGAACACCGGGGAGCTGTTTTTT
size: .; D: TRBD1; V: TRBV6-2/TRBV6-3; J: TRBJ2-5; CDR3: CASSKKTGGLQETQYF; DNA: TGTGCCAGCAGCAAAAAGACAGGGGGCCTCCAAGAGACCCAGTACTTC
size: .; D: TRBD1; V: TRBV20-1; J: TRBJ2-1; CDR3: CSAAGQDSYNEQFF; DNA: TGCAGTGCTGCGGGACAGGACTCCTACAATGAGCAGTTCTTC
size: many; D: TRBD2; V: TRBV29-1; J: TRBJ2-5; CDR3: CSARGGETQYF; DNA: TGCAGCGCTCGGGGAGGGGAGACCCAGTACTTC
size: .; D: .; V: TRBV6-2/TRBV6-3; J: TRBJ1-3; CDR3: CATGTGSTGNTIYF; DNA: TGTGCCACCGGAACAGGGTCGACTGGAAACACCATATATTTT
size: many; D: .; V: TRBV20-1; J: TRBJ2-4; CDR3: CSVPSHLLAKNIQYF; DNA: TGCAGTGTCCCCTCTCACCTTCTAGCCAAAAACATTCAGTACTTC
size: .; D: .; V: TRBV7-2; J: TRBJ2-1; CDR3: CASSSRTGYNEQFF; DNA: TGTGCCAGCAGCTCAAGGACTGGCTACAATGAGCAGTTCTTC
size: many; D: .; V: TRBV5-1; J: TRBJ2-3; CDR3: CASSNGPDADTQYF; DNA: TGCGCCAGCAGCAACGGACCCGACGCAGATACGCAGTATTTT
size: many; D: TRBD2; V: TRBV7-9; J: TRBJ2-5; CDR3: CASSLQLAGGETQYF; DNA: TGTGCCAGCAGCTTGCAACTAGCGGGAGGAGAGACCCAGTACTTC